The 27 T cell receptor beta chains presented below share a single source sample, sequenced in a study of neoadjuvant nivolumab and ipilimumab in lung cancer. Generated by immunoSEQ multiplex PCR, the TCRdb table keeps only in-frame clones and is missing some. The sample lists over 25,000 clones, 83% occurring once. This specimen consisted of tumor tissue, obtained after neoadjuvant nivolumab, alone or with ipilimumab, at or shortly before surgery. The receptors shown here come from an adult with non-small cell lung cancer.

This clone appeared a single time. CDR3 in amino acids: CASTPRYQETQYF. The CDR3 DNA sequence: TGTGCCAGCACCCCAAGGTACCAAGAGACCCAGTACTTC. J is TRBJ2-5 and V is TRBV28; D is uncertain. Trimming removed 7 bases at V and 0 bases at J, with 9 bases between. The CDR3 runs 13 residues. The germline gives CDR1 MDHEN, CDR2 SYDVKM.

The CDR3 DNA is TGTGCCAGCAGCGTAGCCGGGACAGGTGAGAACACTGAAGCTTTCTTT. It is translated as CASSVAGTGENTEAFF. The chain links TRBV13 to TRBJ1-1, with 8 bases that match TRBD1. The J segment lost 1 base and the V segment lost 5 bases, leaving 9 bases of the junction unmatched. The CDR3 contains 16 residues. Germline V gene sequence: CDR1 PRHDT, CDR2 FYEKMQ (reference sequence).

The J gene is TRBJ2-4, the V gene TRBV5-4; weak D call: TRBD1 (5 bases). V lost 3 bases to trimming and J lost 9 bases, with 13 bases between them. Germline V gives CDR1 SGHNT, CDR2 YYREEE (reference sequence). This CDR3 region has 13 residues. The CDR3 sequence is CASSSKGQGIQYF. For the CDR3, the DNA is TGTGCCAGCAGCTCAAAGGGGCAGGGCATTCAGTACTTC.

The rearrangement joins TRBV11-3 to TRBJ2-3, with 9 bases fitting TRBD1. V lost 5 bases to trimming and J lost 3 bases; unmatched junction nucleotides: 6. The CDR3 runs to 15 residues. Germline V gives CDR1 SGHNT, CDR2 YENEEA. The CDR3: CASSPGTGHTDTQYF. CDR3 DNA sequence: TGTGCCAGCAGCCCCGGGACAGGGCATACAGATACGCAGTATTTT.

The gene calls are TRBV7-2 and TRBJ2-3; 10 positions match TRBD2. Germline CDR1 is SGHTA and CDR2 is FQGNSA. V lost 1 base, J lost 2 bases, and 3 bases stayed unmatched. The CDR3 totals 16 residues. The CDR3 sequence: CASSLGSGGDTDTQYF. The CDR3 nucleotides are TGTGCCAGCAGCTTAGGGAGCGGGGGGGACACAGATACGCAGTATTTT.

The V and J genes are TRBV5-6 and TRBJ1-5, with unresolved D. This CDR3 has 14 amino acids. Trimming removed 4 bases from V and 0 bases from J, with 8 bases in between. The germline V gene has CDR1 SGHDT and CDR2 YYEEEE. The CDR3 reads CASSRAGSNQPQHF. CDR3 nucleotide sequence: TGTGCCAGCAGCCGGGCGGGTAGCAATCAGCCCCAGCATTTT.

The chain couples TRBV7-9 to TRBJ1-4; a weak D match, TRBD1 (5 bases). V lost 1 base and J lost 2, with 20 bases in between. Germline V gene data show CDR1 as SEHNR and CDR2 as FQNEAQ (reference sequence). This CDR3 is built from 19 residues. The CDR3 spells CASSLDGTGTWGTNEKLFF. The CDR3, as DNA: TGTGCCAGCAGCTTAGACGGTACAGGTACTTGGGGCACTAATGAAAAACTGTTTTTT.

This clone was recorded a few times. The V gene is TRBV14, the J gene TRBJ2-2; D is uncertain. CDR1 is SGHDN and CDR2 is FVKESK in the germline V gene. V lost 8 bases, J lost 2 bases, and 12 bases lay in between. CDR3 size: 14 residues. The CDR3 DNA is TGTGCCAGCGGACCGGGTAGCAACACCGGGGAGCTGTTTTTT. Residues: CASGPGSNTGELFF.

J is TRBJ1-2 and V is TRBV27; D is perhaps TRBD1 (6 bases). CDR1 and CDR2 from the germline V gene are MNHEY and SMNVEV (reference sequence). V was pared by 2 bases and J by 4 bases, with 20 bases between. CDR3 length equals 17 residues. The CDR3 loop reads CASSLTTGFPSPYGYTF. CDR3 sequence (DNA): TGTGCCAGCAGTTTAACAACAGGGTTCCCGTCGCCCTATGGCTACACCTTC.

This chain connects TRBV6-6 to TRBJ1-1; tentatively, D is TRBD1 (5 bases). V dropped 0 bases and J dropped 11 bases, with 13 bases sitting between them. Germline CDR1 reads MNHNY; CDR2 reads SVGAGI (reference sequence). CDR3 size: 13 residues. The CDR3 nucleotides read TGTGCCAGCAGTTACTCGCAGGGAGTTGGGGCTTTCTTT. Translated: CASSYSQGVGAFF.

The chain is built from TRBV19 and TRBJ1-1, with D uncertain. Trimming removed 0 bases at V and 1 base at J, with 9 bases between. CDR3 length equals 15 residues. CDR1 and CDR2 from the germline V gene are LNHDA and SQIVND (reference sequence). DNA for the CDR3: TGTGCCAGTAGTATAGAGCCCCGCACGAACACTGAAGCTTTCTTT. Translated, it gives CASSIEPRTNTEAFF.

DNA for the CDR3: TGTGCCAGCAGTCTGGCAACTCATTATGGCTACACCTTC. Its translation is CASSLATHYGYTF. This chain joins TRBV27 and TRBJ1-2; D is ambiguous. Germline V gene data show CDR1 as MNHEY and CDR2 as SMNVEV (reference sequence). The CDR3 covers 13 residues. V lost 5 bases to trimming and J lost 5 bases, with 12 bases between them.

The chain uses TRBV7-9 and TRBJ1-4; TRBD1 is a possible D gene (5 bases). The germline V and J ends were trimmed by 2 bases and 0 bases, with 13 bases remaining between them. Germline V lookup: CDR1 SEHNR, CDR2 FQNEAQ (reference sequence). CDR3 size: 17 residues. The CDR3 bases are TGTGCCAGCAGCTTATGGAGACAGCCTACAACTAATGAAAAACTGTTTTTT. This gives the protein CASSLWRQPTTNEKLFF.

The V call is TRBV5-5, the J call TRBJ1-1, with 8 positions matching TRBD1. The CDR3 totals 14 residues. Trimming removed 0 bases from V and 5 bases from J; junction bases left unmatched: 3. The germline V gene has CDR1 SGHKS and CDR2 YYEKEE (reference sequence). CDR3 DNA: TGTGCCAGCAGCTTGGTGACAGGGGAAACTGAAGCTTTCTTT. Its translation: CASSLVTGETEAFF.

CDR3 bases: TGTGCCAGCAGCGTAGTGGGGGGCACTGAAGCTTTCTTT. It is translated as CASSVVGGTEAFF. The chain links TRBV7-2 to TRBJ1-1, with a weak D call TRBD1 (5 bases). Germline V gives CDR1 SGHTA, CDR2 FQGNSA. Trimming stripped 5 bases from V and 4 bases from J, with 11 bases between. The CDR3 has 13 amino acids. Variable domain in full (rest from reference TRBV7-2 and TRBJ1-1): GAGVSQSPSNKVTEKGKDVELRCDPISGHTALYWYRQSLGQGLEFLIYFQGNSAPDKSGLPSDRFSAERTGGSVSTLTIQRTQQEDSAVYLCASSVVGGTEAFFGQGTRLTVV.

There are a few counts of this clone. The chain employs TRBV10-2 and TRBJ1-5, with a possible D match to TRBD1 (5 bases). The CDR3 is made up of 14 amino acids. Germline loops: CDR1 WSHSY, CDR2 SAAADI. Trimming shortened V by 4 bases and J by 9 bases, and 16 bases separated the two germline ends. The CDR3 DNA follows: TGCGCCAGCAGTGTGGGGCAGGGTCCTCGGCCCCAGCATTTT. Protein sequence: CASSVGQGPRPQHF.

The rearrangement uses TRBV4-1 and TRBJ2-1; 8 bases are a match to TRBD1. This CDR3 is built from 14 residues. V lost 7 bases and J lost 1; bases outside the gene matches: 3. Germline CDR1 and CDR2: MGHRA and YSYEKL. The CDR3 nucleotides read TGCGCCAGCAAACAGGGGGATTCCTACAATGAGCAGTTCTTC. Residues: CASKQGDSYNEQFF.

The chain combines TRBV5-4 with TRBJ1-5, with D unresolved. CDR1 and CDR2 from the germline V gene are SGHNT and YYREEE (reference sequence). V dropped 1 base and J dropped 0 bases, with 5 bases sitting between them. CDR3 length: 14 amino acids. The CDR3: CASSLQDSNQPQHF. In DNA, the CDR3 is TGTGCCAGCAGCTTGCAGGATAGCAATCAGCCCCAGCATTTT.

This clone appeared once. The chain is built from TRBV2 and TRBJ2-7, with 9 bases identical to TRBD2. V gave up 4 bases and J gave up 3 bases; unmatched junction bases: 1. This CDR3 comprises 13 residues. Germline CDR1 SNHLY, CDR2 FYNNEI. CDR3 DNA sequence: TGTGCCAGCAGTGGGCGGGAGGGCTACGAGCAGTACTTC. This codes for CASSGREGYEQYF.

The V call is TRBV7-9, the J call TRBJ2-1, with D possibly being TRBD1 (5 bases). Germline V gene sequence: CDR1 SEHNR, CDR2 FQNEAQ (reference sequence). CDR3 size: 15 residues. V lost 0 bases and J 4 bases, leaving 10 bases between the germline ends. The CDR3 spells CASSLAQGTYNEQFF. In DNA form, the CDR3 reads TGTGCCAGCAGCTTAGCTCAGGGCACATACAATGAGCAGTTCTTC.

This clone was recorded once. The chain links TRBV28 to TRBJ2-7; the D call may be TRBD1 or TRBD2 (5 bases each). CDR1 is MDHEN, CDR2 SYDVKM, per germline. The CDR3 length is 12 residues. Trimming removed 5 bases at V and 3 bases at J, with 8 bases between. CDR3 bases: TGTGCCAGCAGTCGGGACGGCTACGAGCAGTACTTC. It is translated as CASSRDGYEQYF.

This clone was recorded only once. The rearrangement uses TRBV18 and TRBJ1-1, with 7 bases aligning to TRBD1. Germline assignment: CDR1 KGHSH and CDR2 LQKENI. Unmatched junction bases numbered 2, after V lost 3 bases and J lost 1 base. The CDR3 loop spans 14 amino acids. The CDR3 protein is CASSPTGENTEAFF. Here the CDR3 DNA reads TGTGCCAGCTCACCTACAGGGGAGAACACTGAAGCTTTCTTT.

This chain connects TRBV5-8 to TRBJ1-1, with D possibly TRBD1 on 5 matching bases. Looked up from germline, CDR1 is SGHTS and CDR2 is YDEGEE. The CDR3 has 15 amino acids. Trimming stripped 4 bases from V and 10 bases from J, with 23 bases between. CDR3 sequence (DNA): TGTGCCAGCAGCCGTTTTGAAGAGTGGGGGTCGCGAGCTTTCTTT. Amino acid sequence: CASSRFEEWGSRAFF. The variable domain in full, completed from reference TRBV5-8 and TRBJ1-1, reads EAGVTQSPTHLIKTRGQQATLRCSPISGHTSVYWYQQALGLGLQFLLWYDEGEERNRGNFPPRFSGRQFPNYSSELNVNALELEDSALYLCASSRFEEWGSRAFFGQGTRLTVV.

The V call is TRBV11-2, the J call TRBJ2-7, with 7 bases lining up with TRBD2. V lost 0 bases and J lost 4; bases outside the gene matches: 12. The CDR3 is made up of 17 amino acids. Germline V CDR1 and CDR2: SGHAT, FQNNGV. CDR3 sequence: CASSLELRVAGVYEQYF. The CDR3 nucleotides are TGTGCCAGCAGCTTAGAACTGAGGGTAGCGGGCGTTTACGAGCAGTACTTC.

The chain carries TRBV27 and TRBJ2-2; unclear D gene. The length of the CDR3 is 13 residues. V was clipped by 5 bases and J by 5 bases, with 9 bases between them. CDR1 is MNHEY, CDR2 SMNVEV, per germline (reference sequence). The CDR3 DNA sequence: TGTGCCAGCAGTGTAGGATCGACCGGGGAGCTGTTTTTT. Translated, it gives CASSVGSTGELFF.

This clone came up once. This rearrangement joins TRBV6-5 to TRBJ2-3; 7 bases match TRBD1. Germline V gene data show CDR1 as MNHEY and CDR2 as SVGAGI. The trim removed 6 bases at V and 0 bases at J, leaving 3 bases unmatched. This CDR3 has 14 amino acids. CDR3 sequence (DNA): TGTGCCAGCAGAACAGGGGCCAGCACAGATACGCAGTATTTT. This encodes CASRTGASTDTQYF.

CDR3 sequence reads: CSARQGKEAFF. DNA of the CDR3: TGCAGTGCTAGACAGGGAAAGGAGGCTTTCTTT. The V call is TRBV20-1, the J call TRBJ1-1; perhaps TRBD1 as D (5 bases). The CDR3 runs to 11 residues. The germline V gene encodes CDR1 DFQATT and CDR2 SNEGSKA (reference sequence). Trimming left V 2 bases short and J 11 bases short, with 12 bases between.